This TCR beta chain was retrieved from a study of T cells expressing NK-cell markers. Notes on the study in general: A handful of donors showed these clonotypes also leading the CD3+CD56-NKG2C+ fraction.

Per the germline V gene, CDR1 is SGHTA and CDR2 is FQGNSA. There are 16 residues in the CDR3. Remarks on this clonotype: The antigen remains unidentified.

Each CDR3 protein gets one entry in TCRdb, which reprocessed the 5' RACE reads and gives no DNA. In all, the sample yields about 150,000 distinct CDR3 sequences. The sequencing input was blood T cells: a sorted CD56 or NKG2C T cell subset, CD4+ or CD8+ T cells, or bulk PBMC T cells (not recorded which). The clonotype comes from a man between 18 and 35 years old in good health. The rearrangement links TRBV7-2 to TRBJ1-5; TCRdb indicates TRBD1, and absent DNA this call remains unverified. The chain's CDR3 is CASSLESSGGFQPQHF.